Shown below are 9 T cell receptor beta chains from a single sample sequenced in a study of T cell repertoires in ileal Crohn's disease. Sequencing used immunoSEQ multiplex PCR; TCRdb keeps in-frame clones, though not all of them. The top ten hold approximately 4% of the sample, which has approximately 13,000 clones, nearly 90% seen once. The source material was ileal tissue. The receptors come from an adult with Crohn's disease.

The chain has TRBV7-2 and TRBJ1-2; 7 bases are a match to TRBD1. Per germline, CDR1 SGHTA and CDR2 FQGNSA. CDR3 length: 14 residues. Trimming at V came to 5 bases and at J to 7 bases, leaving 10 bases not matched to a gene. The CDR3 sequence is CASSPQTGIGGYTF. The CDR3 DNA follows: TGTGCCAGCAGCCCCCAGACAGGGATAGGTGGCTACACCTTC.

The chain couples TRBV5-6 to TRBJ2-3; 9 nucleotides agree with TRBD2. V lost 4 bases and J lost 2; bases outside the gene matches: 8. The germline V gene encodes CDR1 SGHDT and CDR2 YYEEEE. The CDR3 sequence is 16 residues long. The CDR3: CASSTGGGASTDTQYF. The CDR3 DNA sequence: TGTGCCAGCAGCACTGGCGGGGGGGCCTCCACAGATACGCAGTATTTT.

The DNA for the CDR3 is TGTGCCAGCAGCTTTCGACAGGGGGCGCGGAATGAGCAGTTCTTC. This encodes CASSFRQGARNEQFF. V is TRBV11-1 and J is TRBJ2-1; 10 bases are a match to TRBD1. In germline, CDR1 is SGHAT, CDR2 FQDESV (reference sequence). With 3 bases clipped from V and 7 bases from J, the junction kept 6 bases outside the gene matches. The CDR3 covers 15 residues.

The rearrangement joins TRBV7-2 to TRBJ1-1; D is ambiguous. Germline CDR1 reads SGHTA; CDR2 reads FQGNSA. V gave up 1 base and J gave up 4 bases, with 10 bases separating them. This CDR3 region has 14 residues. The CDR3 region is CASSLGPLGTEAFF. CDR3 nucleotide sequence: TGTGCCAGCAGCTTAGGGCCCCTTGGCACTGAAGCTTTCTTT.

In its sample, this clone was seen once. The chain couples TRBV7-9 to TRBJ1-2; 7 bases match TRBD1. V lost 5 bases to trimming and J lost 4 bases; unmatched junction nucleotides: 10. Germline V lookup: CDR1 SEHNR, CDR2 FQNEAQ (reference sequence). The CDR3 length is 15 residues. CDR3 sequence (DNA): TGTGCCAGCAGCCCCACAAACAGGGGCGGCTATGGCTACACCTTC. Protein sequence: CASSPTNRGGYGYTF.

This clone was counted a single time. The chain uses TRBV4-2 and TRBJ1-3, with TRBD1 identical over 8 bases. This CDR3 comprises 18 residues. V dropped 1 base and J dropped 2; count of bases not matched to a gene: 10. Germline lookup yields CDR1 LGHNA and CDR2 YNFKEQ. CDR3 in DNA: TGTGCCAGCAGCCAAGGGAGGGACAGGATGTCAGCTGGAAACACCATATATTTT. Residues: CASSQGRDRMSAGNTIYF.

This clone was picked up one time. V usage is TRBV7-2 and J usage is TRBJ1-5; D might be TRBD1 (5 bases). This CDR3 comprises 13 residues. Trimming pared 8 bases from V and 3 bases from J, leaving 11 bases between. Germline CDR1 SGHTA, CDR2 FQGNSA. The CDR3 DNA follows: TGTGCCAGCGGCGGGACTATCAATCAGCCCCAGCATTTT. Translating it yields CASGGTINQPQHF.

In this sample, this clone turned up once. The chain couples TRBV30 to TRBJ2-5; D unclear. Germline V CDR1 and CDR2: GTSNPN, SVGIG (reference sequence). This CDR3 has 14 residues. V shed 0 bases and J shed 2 bases, with 10 bases lying between them. CDR3 amino acids: CAWSVRLAQETQYF. Here the CDR3 DNA reads TGTGCCTGGAGTGTACGACTGGCACAAGAGACCCAGTACTTC.

This rearrangement joins TRBV29-1 to TRBJ1-2, with D perhaps matching TRBD1 (5 bases). CDR3 length equals 12 residues. The ends were cut back, 6 bases at V and 6 bases at J, with 14 bases in the middle. Germline V gives CDR1 SQVTM, CDR2 ANQGSEA. DNA for the CDR3: TGCAGCGTCCCGTGGGGGGGGGATGGCTACACCTTC. Protein: CSVPWGGDGYTF.